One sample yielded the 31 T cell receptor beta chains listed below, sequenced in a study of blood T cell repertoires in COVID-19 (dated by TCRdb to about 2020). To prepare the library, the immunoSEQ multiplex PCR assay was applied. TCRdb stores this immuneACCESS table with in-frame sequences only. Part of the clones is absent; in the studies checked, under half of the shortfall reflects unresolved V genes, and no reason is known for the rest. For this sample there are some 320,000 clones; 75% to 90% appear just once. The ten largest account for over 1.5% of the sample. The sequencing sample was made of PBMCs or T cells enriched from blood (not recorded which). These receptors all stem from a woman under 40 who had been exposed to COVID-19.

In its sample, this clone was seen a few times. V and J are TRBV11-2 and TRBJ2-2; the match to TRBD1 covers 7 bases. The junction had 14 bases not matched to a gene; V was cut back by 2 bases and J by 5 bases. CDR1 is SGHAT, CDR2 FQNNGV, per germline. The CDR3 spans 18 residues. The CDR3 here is CASSLFFPPTGPTGELFF. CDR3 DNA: TGTGCCAGCAGCTTATTTTTCCCACCGACAGGGCCGACCGGGGAGCTGTTTTTT.

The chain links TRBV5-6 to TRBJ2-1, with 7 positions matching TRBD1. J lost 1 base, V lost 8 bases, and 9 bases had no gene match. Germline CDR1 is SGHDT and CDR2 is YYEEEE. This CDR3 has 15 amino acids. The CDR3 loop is CASNEDRRSYNEQFF. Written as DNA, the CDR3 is TGTGCCAGTAACGAGGACAGGAGGTCCTACAATGAGCAGTTCTTC.

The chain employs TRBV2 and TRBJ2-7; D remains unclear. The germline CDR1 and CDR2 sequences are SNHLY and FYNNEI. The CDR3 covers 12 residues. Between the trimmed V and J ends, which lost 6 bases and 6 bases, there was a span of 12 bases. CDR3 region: CASRASAPEQYF. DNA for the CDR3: TGTGCCAGCAGAGCTTCAGCGCCCGAGCAGTACTTC.

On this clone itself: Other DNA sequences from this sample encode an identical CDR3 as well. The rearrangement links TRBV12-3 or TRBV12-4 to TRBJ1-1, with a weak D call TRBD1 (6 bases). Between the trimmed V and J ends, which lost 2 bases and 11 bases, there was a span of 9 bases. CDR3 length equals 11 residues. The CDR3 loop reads CASSLSGEAFF. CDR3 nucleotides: TGTGCCAGCAGTTTATCAGGGGAGGCTTTCTTT.

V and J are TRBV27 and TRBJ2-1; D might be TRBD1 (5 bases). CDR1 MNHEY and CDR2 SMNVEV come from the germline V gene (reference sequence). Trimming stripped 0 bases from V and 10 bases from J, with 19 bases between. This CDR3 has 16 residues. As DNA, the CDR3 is TGTGCCAGCAGTTTATCGTTCCCCAGGCAGGGATGGGAGCAGTTCTTC. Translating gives CASSLSFPRQGWEQFF.

The CDR3 DNA reads TGCGCCAGCAGCTTGAACACAGACTCACCCCTCCACTTT. Its translation is CASSLNTDSPLHF. This sequence joins TRBV5-1 and TRBJ1-6; D gene uncertain. CDR3 length: 13 residues. Germline CDR1 reads SGHRS; CDR2 reads YFSETQ. V lost 1 base and J 10 bases, leaving 9 bases between the germline ends.

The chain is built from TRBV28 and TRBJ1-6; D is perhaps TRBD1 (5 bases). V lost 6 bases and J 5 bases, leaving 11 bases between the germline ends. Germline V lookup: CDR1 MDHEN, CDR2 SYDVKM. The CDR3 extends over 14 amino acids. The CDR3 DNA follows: TGTGCCAGCAGGACCCGACAGAATAATTCACCCCTCCACTTT. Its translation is CASRTRQNNSPLHF.

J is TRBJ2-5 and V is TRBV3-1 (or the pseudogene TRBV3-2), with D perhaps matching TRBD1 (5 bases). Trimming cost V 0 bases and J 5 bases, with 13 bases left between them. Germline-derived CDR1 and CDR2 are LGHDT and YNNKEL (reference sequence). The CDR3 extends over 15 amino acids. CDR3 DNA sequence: TGTGCCAGCAGCCAAGAGAGTCAGGGCGGTGAGACCCAGTACTTC. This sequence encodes CASSQESQGGETQYF.

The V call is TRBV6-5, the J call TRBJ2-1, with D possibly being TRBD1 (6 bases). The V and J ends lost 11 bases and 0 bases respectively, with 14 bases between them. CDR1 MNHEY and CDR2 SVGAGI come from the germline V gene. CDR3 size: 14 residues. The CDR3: CAGTRDSSYNEQFF. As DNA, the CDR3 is TGTGCCGGGACAAGGGATAGCTCCTACAATGAGCAGTTCTTC.

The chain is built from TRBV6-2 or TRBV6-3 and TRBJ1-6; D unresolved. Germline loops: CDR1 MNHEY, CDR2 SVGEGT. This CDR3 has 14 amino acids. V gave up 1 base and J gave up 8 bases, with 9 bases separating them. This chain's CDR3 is CASSYLAVHSPLHF. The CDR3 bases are TGTGCCAGCAGTTACTTGGCAGTGCATTCACCCCTCCACTTT.

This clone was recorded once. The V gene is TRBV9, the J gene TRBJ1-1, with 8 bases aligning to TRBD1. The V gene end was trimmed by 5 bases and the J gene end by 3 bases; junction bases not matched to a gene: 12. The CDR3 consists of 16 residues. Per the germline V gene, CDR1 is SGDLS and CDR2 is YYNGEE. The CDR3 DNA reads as TGTGCCAGCAGACTACCAGGACAGGGAAGGGACACTGAAGCTTTCTTT. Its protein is CASRLPGQGRDTEAFF.

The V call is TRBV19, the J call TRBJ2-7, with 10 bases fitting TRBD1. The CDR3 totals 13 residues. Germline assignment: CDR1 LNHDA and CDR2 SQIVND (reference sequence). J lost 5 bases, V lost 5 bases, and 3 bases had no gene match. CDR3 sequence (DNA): TGTGCCAGTAGTGGGACAGGGGTGAACGAGCAGTACTTC. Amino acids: CASSGTGVNEQYF.

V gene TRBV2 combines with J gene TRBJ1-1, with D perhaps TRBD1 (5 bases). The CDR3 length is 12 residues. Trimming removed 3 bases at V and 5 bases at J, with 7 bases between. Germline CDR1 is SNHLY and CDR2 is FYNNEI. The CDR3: CASSDRDTEAFF. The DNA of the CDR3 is TGTGCCAGCAGTGACAGGGATACTGAAGCTTTCTTT.

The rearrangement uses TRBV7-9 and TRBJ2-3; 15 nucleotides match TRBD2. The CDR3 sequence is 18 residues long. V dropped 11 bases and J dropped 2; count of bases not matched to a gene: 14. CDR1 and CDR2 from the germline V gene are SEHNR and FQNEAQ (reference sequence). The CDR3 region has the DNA TGTGCCGGGGGACTAGCGGGAGGAGATCAAGGGACCACAGATACGCAGTATTTT. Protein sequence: CAGGLAGGDQGTTDTQYF.

The CDR3 nucleotides read TGTGCCAGCAGCTTAGATTGGACAGGGAACACCGGGGAGCTGTTTTTT. Its translation is CASSLDWTGNTGELFF. The genes are TRBV11-3 and TRBJ2-2; 7 bases line up with TRBD1. The V segment lost 0 bases and the J segment 1 base; nucleotides outside the gene matches: 2. The CDR3 runs to 16 residues. Germline assignment: CDR1 SGHNT and CDR2 YENEEA.

The CDR3 region has the DNA TGCGCCAGCAGCCAGGCGGGAGGTTCGAGCTCCTACGAGCAGTACTTC. This codes for CASSQAGGSSSYEQYF. The V and J genes are TRBV4-1 and TRBJ2-7; 8 nucleotides agree with TRBD2. Germline V CDR1 and CDR2: MGHRA, YSYEKL. V dropped 3 bases and J dropped 0; count of bases not matched to a gene: 7. The CDR3 consists of 16 residues.

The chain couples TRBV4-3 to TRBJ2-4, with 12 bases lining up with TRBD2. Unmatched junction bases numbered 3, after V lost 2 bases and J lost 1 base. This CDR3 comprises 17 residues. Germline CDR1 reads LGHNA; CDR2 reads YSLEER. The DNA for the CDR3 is TGCGCCAGCAGCCAACAAACTAGCGGGGGGGCCAAAAACATTCAGTACTTC. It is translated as CASSQQTSGGAKNIQYF.

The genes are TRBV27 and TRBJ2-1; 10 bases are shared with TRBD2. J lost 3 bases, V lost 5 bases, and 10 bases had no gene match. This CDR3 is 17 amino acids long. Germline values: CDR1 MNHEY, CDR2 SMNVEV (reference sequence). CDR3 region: CASSPTRLAGDYNEQFF. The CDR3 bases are TGTGCCAGCAGTCCAACTCGTCTAGCGGGAGACTACAATGAGCAGTTCTTC.

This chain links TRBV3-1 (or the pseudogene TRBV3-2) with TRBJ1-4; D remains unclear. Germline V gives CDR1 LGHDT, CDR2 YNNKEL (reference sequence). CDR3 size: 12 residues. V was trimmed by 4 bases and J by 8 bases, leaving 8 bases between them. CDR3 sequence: CASSPQWEKLFF. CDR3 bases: TGTGCCAGCAGCCCACAGTGGGAAAAACTGTTTTTT.

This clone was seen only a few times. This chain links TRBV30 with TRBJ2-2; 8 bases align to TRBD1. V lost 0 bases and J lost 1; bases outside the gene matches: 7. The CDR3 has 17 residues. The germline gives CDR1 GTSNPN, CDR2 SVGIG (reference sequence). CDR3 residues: CAWSVNRGERNTGELFF. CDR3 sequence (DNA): TGTGCCTGGAGTGTAAACAGGGGGGAAAGGAACACCGGGGAGCTGTTTTTT.

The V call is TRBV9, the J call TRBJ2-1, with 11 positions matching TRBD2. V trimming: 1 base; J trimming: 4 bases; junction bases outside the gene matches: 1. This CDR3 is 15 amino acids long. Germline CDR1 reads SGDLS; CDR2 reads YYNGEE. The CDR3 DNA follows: TGTGCCAGCAGCGTACGGACTAGCGGGTACAATGAGCAGTTCTTC. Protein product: CASSVRTSGYNEQFF.

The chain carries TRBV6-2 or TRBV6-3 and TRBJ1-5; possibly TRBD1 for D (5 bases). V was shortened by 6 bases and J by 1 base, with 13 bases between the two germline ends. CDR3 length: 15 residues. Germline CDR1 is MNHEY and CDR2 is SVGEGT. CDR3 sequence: CASSLQVDSNQPQHF. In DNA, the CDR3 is TGTGCCAGCAGCCTACAGGTGGACAGCAATCAGCCCCAGCATTTT.

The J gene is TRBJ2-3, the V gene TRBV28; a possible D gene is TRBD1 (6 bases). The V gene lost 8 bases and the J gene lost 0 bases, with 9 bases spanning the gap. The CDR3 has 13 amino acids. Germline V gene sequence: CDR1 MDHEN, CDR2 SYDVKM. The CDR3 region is CASGGQSTDTQYF. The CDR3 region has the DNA TGTGCCAGCGGTGGACAGAGCACAGATACGCAGTATTTT.

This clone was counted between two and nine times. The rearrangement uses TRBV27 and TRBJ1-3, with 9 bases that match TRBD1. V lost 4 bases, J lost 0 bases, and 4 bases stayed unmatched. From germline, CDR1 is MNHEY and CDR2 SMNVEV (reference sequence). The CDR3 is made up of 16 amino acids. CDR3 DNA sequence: TGTGCCAGCAGTTCCGGGACAGGGTACTCTGGAAACACCATATATTTT. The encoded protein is CASSSGTGYSGNTIYF.

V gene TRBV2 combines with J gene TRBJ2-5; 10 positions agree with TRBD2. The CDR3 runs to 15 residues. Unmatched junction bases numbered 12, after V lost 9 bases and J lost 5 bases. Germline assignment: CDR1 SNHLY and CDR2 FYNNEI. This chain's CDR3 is CARAPVAGGEETQYF. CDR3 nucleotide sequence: TGTGCCAGGGCCCCTGTAGCGGGAGGAGAGGAGACCCAGTACTTC.

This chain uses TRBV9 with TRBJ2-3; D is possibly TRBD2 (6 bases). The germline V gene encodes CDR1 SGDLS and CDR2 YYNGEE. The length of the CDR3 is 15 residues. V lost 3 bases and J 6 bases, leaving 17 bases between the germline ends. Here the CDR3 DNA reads TGTGCCAGCAGCGGAGGCGGGACCCTCATGGATACGCAGTATTTT. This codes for CASSGGGTLMDTQYF.

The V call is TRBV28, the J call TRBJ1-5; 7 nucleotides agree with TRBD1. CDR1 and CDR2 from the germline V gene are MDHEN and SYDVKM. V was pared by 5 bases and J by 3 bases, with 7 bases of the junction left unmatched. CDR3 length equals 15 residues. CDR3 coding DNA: TGTGCCAGCAGTCAGCAAGACAGGGACAATCAGCCCCAGCATTTT. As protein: CASSQQDRDNQPQHF.

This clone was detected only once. CDR3 in amino acids: CASSGRTGENEKLFF. In DNA form, the CDR3 reads TGTGCCAGCAGCGGCAGAACAGGGGAAAATGAAAAACTGTTTTTT. The chain combines TRBV9 with TRBJ1-4, with 7 bases matching TRBD1. Germline V gene lookup returns CDR1 SGDLS and CDR2 YYNGEE. This CDR3 comprises 15 residues. After removal of 3 bases from V and 5 bases from J, the junction contained 7 bases not matched to a gene.

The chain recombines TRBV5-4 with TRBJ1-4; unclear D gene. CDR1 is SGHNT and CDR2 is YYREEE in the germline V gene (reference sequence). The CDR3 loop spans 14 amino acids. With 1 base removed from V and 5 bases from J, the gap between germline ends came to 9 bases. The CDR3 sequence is CASSLSQANEKLFF. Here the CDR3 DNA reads TGTGCCAGCAGCTTGAGCCAGGCCAATGAAAAACTGTTTTTT.

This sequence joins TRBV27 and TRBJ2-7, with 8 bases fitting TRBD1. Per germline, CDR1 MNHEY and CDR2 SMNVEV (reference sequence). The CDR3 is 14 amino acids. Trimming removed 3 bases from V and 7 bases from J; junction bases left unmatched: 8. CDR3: CASSLGTGAWEQYF. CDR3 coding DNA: TGTGCCAGCAGTTTGGGGACAGGAGCGTGGGAGCAGTACTTC.

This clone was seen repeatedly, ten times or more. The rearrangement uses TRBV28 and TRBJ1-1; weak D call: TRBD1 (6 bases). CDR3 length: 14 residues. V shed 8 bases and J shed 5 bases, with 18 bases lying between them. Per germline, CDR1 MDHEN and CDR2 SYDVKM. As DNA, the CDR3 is TGTGCCAGCTACTCACAGGGAGGGAGGACTGAAGCTTTCTTT. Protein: CASYSQGGRTEAFF.